This T cell receptor (beta chain) was profiled in a study of shared clonotypes between healthy human individuals. Study-level results: The genetic and exposure-history diversity represented was limited by few donors. In contrast to clonotypes shared by all four donors, non-shared clonotypes had lower generation probabilities.

The repertoire was sequenced with immunoSEQ multiplex PCR; TCRdb's copy has only in-frame clones and lacks some. The sample lists 1 million to 1.3 million clones; 75% to 85% were seen once. This clone was seen only once. Its antigen is not identified. This CDR3 is built from 13 residues. Between the trimmed V and J ends, which lost 6 bases and 1 base, there was a span of 4 bases. Germline loops: CDR1 SGHTA, CDR2 FQGTGA. The clonotype originates from a man aged 18-30 years in good health. Some clones in this sample may be carry-over from other donors' samples. V gene TRBV7-3 combines with J gene TRBJ2-6; D not certain. Material for sequencing was memory CD4+ T cells from PBMCs. As to subset: CD45RA-negative fraction. Here the CDR3 DNA reads TGTGCCAGCAGGCCATCTGGGGCCAACGTCCTGACTTTC. Its protein is CASRPSGANVLTF.